This passage covers 7 T cell receptor beta chains from one sample sequenced in a study of T cell responses to AZD1222 COVID-19 vaccine. Sequencing used immunoSEQ multiplex PCR; TCRdb keeps in-frame clones, though not all of them. The sample contains about 130,000 clones, around 92% of which appear only once. The sequenced sample was peripheral blood, obtained on day 0 of AZD1222 vaccination. These receptor sequences come from an adult in good health.

The J gene is TRBJ1-1, the V gene TRBV18; 7 positions agree with TRBD1. Looked up from germline, CDR1 is KGHSH and CDR2 is LQKENI. CDR3 length: 15 residues. With V trimmed by 1 base and J by 4 bases, 6 bases remained unmatched. The CDR3: CASSPRDSLGTEAFF. DNA of the CDR3: TGTGCCAGCTCACCACGGGACAGTCTAGGCACTGAAGCTTTCTTT.

The chain uses TRBV5-1 and TRBJ2-2; TRBD1 matches 11 bases. The CDR3 spans 17 residues. Trimming removed 0 bases from V and 1 base from J; junction bases left unmatched: 2. Germline V CDR1 and CDR2: SGHRS, YFSETQ. DNA for the CDR3: TGCGCCAGCAGCTTGGGGACAGGGGGCATGAACACCGGGGAGCTGTTTTTT. This codes for CASSLGTGGMNTGELFF. Complete variable domain (other parts from reference TRBV5-1 and TRBJ2-2): KAGVTQTPRYLIKTRGQQVTLSCSPISGHRSVSWYQQTPGQGLQFLFEYFSETQRNKGNFPGRFSGRQFSNSRSEMNVSTLELGDSALYLCASSLGTGGMNTGELFFGEGSRLTVL.

The chain combines TRBV3-1 (or the pseudogene TRBV3-2) with TRBJ2-5; no definite D call. V was shortened by 1 base and J by 8 bases, with 8 bases between the two germline ends. The length of the CDR3 is 12 residues. Germline V lookup: CDR1 LGHDT, CDR2 YNNKEL (reference sequence). The CDR3 protein is CASSQAEATQYF. CDR3 coding DNA: TGTGCCAGCAGCCAAGCGGAAGCTACCCAGTACTTC.

This rearrangement joins TRBV2 to TRBJ1-2; 7 bases match TRBD1. With V trimmed by 6 bases and J by 2 bases, 3 bases remained unmatched. CDR1 and CDR2 from the germline V gene are SNHLY and FYNNEI. The CDR3 has 13 residues. DNA for the CDR3: TGTGCCAGCAGAGGGACAGACAACTATGGCTACACCTTC. Its translation is CASRGTDNYGYTF. Full variable domain (outside the CDR3, taken from reference TRBV2 and TRBJ1-2): EPEVTQTPSHQVTQMGQEVILRCVPISNHLYFYWYRQILGQKVEFLVSFYNNEISEKSEIFDDQFSVERPDGSNFTLKIRSTKLEDSAMYFCASRGTDNYGYTFGSGTRLTVV.

V and J are TRBV7-3 and TRBJ1-1, with D unresolved. The V end was cut by 1 base, the J end by 3 bases, with 9 bases between. Germline-derived CDR1 and CDR2 are SGHTA and FQGTGA. The CDR3 is made up of 14 amino acids. This CDR3 reads CASSLRGRDTEAFF. In DNA form, the CDR3 reads TGTGCCAGCAGCTTAAGGGGTCGAGACACTGAAGCTTTCTTT.

This clone occurred once. The rearrangement links TRBV6-5 to TRBJ1-1; the match to TRBD1 covers 9 bases. CDR3 length: 14 residues. The ends lost 7 bases at V and 1 base at J; junction bases unmatched: 4. Germline CDR1 and CDR2: MNHEY and SVGAGI. The CDR3 DNA follows: TGTGCCAGCAACACAGGGGGCTGGAACACTGAAGCTTTCTTT. The encoded protein is CASNTGGWNTEAFF.

The V call is TRBV4-1, the J call TRBJ2-7; tentatively, D is TRBD1 or TRBD2 (5 bases each). The V end was cut by 1 base, the J end by 6 bases, with 16 bases between. This CDR3 spans 15 amino acids. Germline V gene data show CDR1 as MGHRA and CDR2 as YSYEKL. CDR3: CASSQVGLASREQYF. DNA of the CDR3: TGCGCCAGCAGCCAAGTGGGGCTGGCTAGCCGCGAGCAGTACTTC.